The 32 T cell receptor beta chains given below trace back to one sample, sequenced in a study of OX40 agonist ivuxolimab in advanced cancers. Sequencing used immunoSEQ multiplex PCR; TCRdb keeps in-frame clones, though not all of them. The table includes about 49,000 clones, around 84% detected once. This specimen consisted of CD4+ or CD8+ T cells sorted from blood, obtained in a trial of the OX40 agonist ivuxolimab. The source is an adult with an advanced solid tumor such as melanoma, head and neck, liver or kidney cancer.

Written as DNA, the CDR3 is TGTGCCAGCAGCTTGGATTTTGAGCGGGGAAAAGAGACCCAGTACTTC. It specifies CASSLDFERGKETQYF. The V and J genes are TRBV7-3 and TRBJ2-5; the match to TRBD2 covers 7 bases. In germline, CDR1 is SGHTA, CDR2 FQGTGA. The CDR3 extends over 16 amino acids. Losses at the gene ends were 3 bases for V and 3 bases for J; bases not matched to a gene: 10.

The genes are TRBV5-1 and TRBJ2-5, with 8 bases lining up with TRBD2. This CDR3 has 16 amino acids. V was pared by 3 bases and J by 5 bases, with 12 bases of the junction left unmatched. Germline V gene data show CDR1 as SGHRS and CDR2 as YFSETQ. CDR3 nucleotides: TGCGCCAGCAGCTGGGCAGCAGCGGGAGCGCGGGAGACCCAGTACTTC. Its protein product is CASSWAAAGARETQYF.

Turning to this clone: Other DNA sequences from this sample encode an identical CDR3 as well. DNA for the CDR3: TGTGCCAGCAGCCTGGGACGGGGCGACACCGGGGAGCTGTTTTTT. Translating it yields CASSLGRGDTGELFF. The rearrangement uses TRBV5-4 and TRBJ2-2; the D call may be TRBD1 or TRBD2 (5 bases each). The V gene's germline CDR1 is SGHNT and CDR2 YYREEE (reference sequence). Trimming left V 4 bases short and J 3 bases short, with 13 bases between. The CDR3 consists of 15 residues.

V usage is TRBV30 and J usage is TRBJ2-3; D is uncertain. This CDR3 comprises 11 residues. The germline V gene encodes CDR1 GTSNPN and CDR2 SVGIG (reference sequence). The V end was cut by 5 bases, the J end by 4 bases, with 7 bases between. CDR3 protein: CAWGTADTQYF. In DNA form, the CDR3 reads TGTGCCTGGGGCACCGCAGATACGCAGTATTTT.

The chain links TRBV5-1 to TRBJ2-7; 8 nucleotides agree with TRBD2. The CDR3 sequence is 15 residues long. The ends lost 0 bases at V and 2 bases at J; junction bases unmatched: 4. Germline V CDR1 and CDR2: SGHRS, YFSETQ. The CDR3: CASSLEPGGTYEQYF. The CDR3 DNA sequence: TGCGCCAGCAGCTTGGAACCGGGAGGGACCTACGAGCAGTACTTC.

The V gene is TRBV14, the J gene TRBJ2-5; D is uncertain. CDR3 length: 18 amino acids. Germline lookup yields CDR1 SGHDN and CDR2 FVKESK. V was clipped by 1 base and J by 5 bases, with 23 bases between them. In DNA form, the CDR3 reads TGTGCCAGCAGCCAAGGCGCTGTTGGGTCGCAATTTAGGGAGACCCAGTACTTC. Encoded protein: CASSQGAVGSQFRETQYF.

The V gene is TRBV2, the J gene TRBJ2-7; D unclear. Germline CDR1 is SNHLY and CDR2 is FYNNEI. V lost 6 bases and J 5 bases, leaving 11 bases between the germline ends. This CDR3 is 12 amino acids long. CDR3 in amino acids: CASRTAFHEQYF. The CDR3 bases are TGTGCCAGCAGGACGGCTTTCCACGAGCAGTACTTC.

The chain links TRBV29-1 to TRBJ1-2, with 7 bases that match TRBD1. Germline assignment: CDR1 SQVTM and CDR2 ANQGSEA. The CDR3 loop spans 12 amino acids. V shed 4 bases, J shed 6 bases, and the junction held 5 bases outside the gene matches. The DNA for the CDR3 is TGCAGCGTTGTGAGGGGGCAGGATGGCTACACCTTC. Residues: CSVVRGQDGYTF.

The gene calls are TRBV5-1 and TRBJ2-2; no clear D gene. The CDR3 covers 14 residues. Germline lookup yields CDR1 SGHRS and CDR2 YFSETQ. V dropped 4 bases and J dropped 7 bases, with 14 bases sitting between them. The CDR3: CASSGDFFDGELFF. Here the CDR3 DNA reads TGCGCCAGCAGCGGGGATTTTTTTGACGGGGAGCTGTTTTTT.

The CDR3 is CASSYQSTDTQYF. The CDR3 DNA sequence: TGTGCCAGCAGTTATCAGAGCACAGATACGCAGTATTTT. This rearrangement joins TRBV6-5 to TRBJ2-3; D is unclear. CDR1 and CDR2 from the germline V gene are MNHEY and SVGAGI. Trimming removed 3 bases from V and 0 bases from J, with 4 bases in between. The CDR3 is 13 amino acids.

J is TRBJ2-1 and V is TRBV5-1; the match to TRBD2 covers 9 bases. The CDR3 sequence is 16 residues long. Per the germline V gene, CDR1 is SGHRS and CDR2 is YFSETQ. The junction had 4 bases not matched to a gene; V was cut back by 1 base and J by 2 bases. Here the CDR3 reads CASSLTAGGAYNEQFF. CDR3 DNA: TGCGCCAGCAGCTTGACAGCGGGAGGCGCCTACAATGAGCAGTTCTTC.

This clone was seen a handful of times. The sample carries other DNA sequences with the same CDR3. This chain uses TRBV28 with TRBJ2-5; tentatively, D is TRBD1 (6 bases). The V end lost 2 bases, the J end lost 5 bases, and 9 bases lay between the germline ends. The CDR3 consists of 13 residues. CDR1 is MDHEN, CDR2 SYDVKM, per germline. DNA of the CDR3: TGTGCCAGCAGTTTAAGGGGGTTGGAGACCCAGTACTTC. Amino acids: CASSLRGLETQYF.

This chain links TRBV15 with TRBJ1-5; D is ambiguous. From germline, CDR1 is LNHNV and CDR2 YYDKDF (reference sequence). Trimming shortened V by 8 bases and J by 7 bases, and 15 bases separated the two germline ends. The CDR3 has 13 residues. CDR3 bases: TGTGCCACCGGGAAGGTACGCGGCCAGCCCCAGCATTTT. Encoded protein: CATGKVRGQPQHF.

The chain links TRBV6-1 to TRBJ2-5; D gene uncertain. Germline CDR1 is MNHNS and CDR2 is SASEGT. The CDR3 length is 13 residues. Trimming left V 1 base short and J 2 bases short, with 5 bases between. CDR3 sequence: CASSEVFQETQYF. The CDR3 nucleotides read TGTGCCAGCAGTGAAGTATTTCAAGAGACCCAGTACTTC.

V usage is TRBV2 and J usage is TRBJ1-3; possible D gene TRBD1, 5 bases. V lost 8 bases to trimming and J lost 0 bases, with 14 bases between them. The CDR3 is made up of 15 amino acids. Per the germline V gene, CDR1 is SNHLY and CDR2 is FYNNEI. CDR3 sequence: CASRSGHSSGNTIYF. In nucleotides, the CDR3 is TGTGCCAGCCGATCGGGGCATAGCTCTGGAAACACCATATATTTT. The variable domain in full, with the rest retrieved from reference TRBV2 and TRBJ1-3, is EPEVTQTPSHQVTQMGQEVILRCVPISNHLYFYWYRQILGQKVEFLVSFYNNEISEKSEIFDDQFSVERPDGSNFTLKIRSTKLEDSAMYFCASRSGHSSGNTIYFGEGSWLTVV.

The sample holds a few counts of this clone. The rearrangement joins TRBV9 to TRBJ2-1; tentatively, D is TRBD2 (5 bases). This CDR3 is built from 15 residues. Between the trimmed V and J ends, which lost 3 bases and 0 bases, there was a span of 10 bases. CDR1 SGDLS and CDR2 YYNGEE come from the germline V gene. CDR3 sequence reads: CASSAIGSSYNEQFF. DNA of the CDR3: TGTGCCAGCAGCGCCATTGGGAGCTCCTACAATGAGCAGTTCTTC.

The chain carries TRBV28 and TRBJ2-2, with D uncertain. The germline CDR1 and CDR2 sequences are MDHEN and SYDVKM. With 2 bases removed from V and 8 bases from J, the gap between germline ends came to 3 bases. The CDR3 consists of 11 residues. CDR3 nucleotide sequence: TGTGCCAGCAGTTTAGAAGGGGAGCTGTTTTTT. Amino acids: CASSLEGELFF.

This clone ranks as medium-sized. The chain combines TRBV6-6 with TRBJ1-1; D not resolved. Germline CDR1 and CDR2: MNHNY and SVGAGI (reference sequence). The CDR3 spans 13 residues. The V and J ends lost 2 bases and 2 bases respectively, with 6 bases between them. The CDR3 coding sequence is TGTGCCAGCAGTTACCCCCCTAACACTGAAGCTTTCTTT. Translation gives CASSYPPNTEAFF.

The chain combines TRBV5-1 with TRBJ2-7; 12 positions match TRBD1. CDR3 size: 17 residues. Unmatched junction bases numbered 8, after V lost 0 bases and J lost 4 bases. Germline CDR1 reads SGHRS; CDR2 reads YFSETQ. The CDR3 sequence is CASSLAVGQGASYEQYF. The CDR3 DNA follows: TGCGCCAGCAGCTTGGCCGTGGGACAGGGGGCAAGTTACGAGCAGTACTTC.

The CDR3 protein is CASSYFSSAEQYF. CDR3 nucleotides: TGTGCCAGCAGTTACTTTTCTTCGGCCGAGCAGTACTTC. The chain has TRBV6-5 and TRBJ2-7; D gene ambiguous. This CDR3 contains 13 residues. Germline V gene sequence: CDR1 MNHEY, CDR2 SVGAGI. The germline V and J ends were trimmed by 1 base and 6 bases, with 10 bases remaining between them.

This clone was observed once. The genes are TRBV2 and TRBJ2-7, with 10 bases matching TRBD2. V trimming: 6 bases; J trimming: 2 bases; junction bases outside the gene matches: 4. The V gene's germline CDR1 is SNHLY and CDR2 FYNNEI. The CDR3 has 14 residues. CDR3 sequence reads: CASRGLAATYEQYF. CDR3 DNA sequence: TGTGCCAGCAGAGGACTAGCGGCCACCTACGAGCAGTACTTC. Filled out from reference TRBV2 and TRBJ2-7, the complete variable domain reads EPEVTQTPSHQVTQMGQEVILRCVPISNHLYFYWYRQILGQKVEFLVSFYNNEISEKSEIFDDQFSVERPDGSNFTLKIRSTKLEDSAMYFCASRGLAATYEQYFGPGTRLTVT.

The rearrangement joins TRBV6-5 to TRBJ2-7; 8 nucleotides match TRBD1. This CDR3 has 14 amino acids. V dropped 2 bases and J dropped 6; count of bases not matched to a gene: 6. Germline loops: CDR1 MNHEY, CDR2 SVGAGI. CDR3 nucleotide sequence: TGTGCCAGCAGTTACCAGGACAGGGTCGGCGAGCAGTACTTC. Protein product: CASSYQDRVGEQYF.

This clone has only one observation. The CDR3 nucleotides are TGTGCCAGCAGCTTGGTGGGACAGGGGGCAGGGGAGACCCAGTACTTC. Residues: CASSLVGQGAGETQYF. The V call is TRBV5-6, the J call TRBJ2-5; 12 nucleotides align to TRBD1. The CDR3 sequence is 16 residues long. Germline loops: CDR1 SGHDT, CDR2 YYEEEE. V shed 0 bases, J shed 5 bases, and the junction held 5 bases outside the gene matches.

Here the CDR3 reads CAWSVLGQGNTGELFF. CDR3 nucleotides: TGTGCCTGGAGTGTACTCGGGCAGGGGAACACCGGGGAGCTGTTTTTT. This chain links TRBV30 with TRBJ2-2, with D possibly TRBD1 on 5 matching bases. The V end lost 0 bases, the J end lost 1 base, and 12 bases lay between the germline ends. The CDR3 length is 16 residues. The germline gives CDR1 GTSNPN, CDR2 SVGIG (reference sequence).

CDR3 sequence reads: CASSSKAGGYYTQYF. The CDR3 nucleotides are TGTGCCAGCAGCTCCAAAGCGGGAGGTTATTATACGCAGTATTTT. The chain employs TRBV11-3 and TRBJ2-3; 9 nucleotides align to TRBD2. Per germline, CDR1 SGHNT and CDR2 YENEEA. The length of the CDR3 is 15 residues. Trimming at V came to 4 bases and at J to 7 bases, leaving 9 bases not matched to a gene.

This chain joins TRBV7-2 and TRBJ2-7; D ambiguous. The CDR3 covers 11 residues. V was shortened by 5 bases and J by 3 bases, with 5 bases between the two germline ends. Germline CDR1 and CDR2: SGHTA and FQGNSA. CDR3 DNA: TGTGCCAGCAGCCGCCTCTACGAGCAGTACTTC. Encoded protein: CASSRLYEQYF.

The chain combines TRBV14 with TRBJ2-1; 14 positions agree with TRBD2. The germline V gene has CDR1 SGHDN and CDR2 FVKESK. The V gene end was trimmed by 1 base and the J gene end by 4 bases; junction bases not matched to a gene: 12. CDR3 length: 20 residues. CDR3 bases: TGTGCCAGCAGCCAAGGAGGGACTAGCGGGAGCCTGGGGGGATACAATGAGCAGTTCTTC. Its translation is CASSQGGTSGSLGGYNEQFF.

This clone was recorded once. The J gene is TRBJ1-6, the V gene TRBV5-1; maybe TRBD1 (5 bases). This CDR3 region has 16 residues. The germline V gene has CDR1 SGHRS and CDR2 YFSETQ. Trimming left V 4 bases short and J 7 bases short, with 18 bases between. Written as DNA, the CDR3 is TGCGCCAGCAGCACCCGAGGGCAGGGTCTGAATTCACCCCTCCACTTT. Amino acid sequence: CASSTRGQGLNSPLHF.

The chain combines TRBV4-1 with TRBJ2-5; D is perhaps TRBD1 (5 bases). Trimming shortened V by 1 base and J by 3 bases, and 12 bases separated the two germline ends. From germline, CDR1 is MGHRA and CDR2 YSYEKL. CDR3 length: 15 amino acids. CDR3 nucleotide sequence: TGCGCCAGCAGCCAAGCCTACCTGACAGAAGAGACCCAGTACTTC. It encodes CASSQAYLTEETQYF.

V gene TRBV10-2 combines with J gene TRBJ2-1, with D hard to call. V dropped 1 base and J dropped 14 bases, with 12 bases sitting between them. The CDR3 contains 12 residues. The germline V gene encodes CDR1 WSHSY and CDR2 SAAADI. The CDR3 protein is CASSEFRAEKFF. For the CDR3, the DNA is TGCGCCAGCAGTGAGTTCCGGGCGGAAAAGTTCTTC.

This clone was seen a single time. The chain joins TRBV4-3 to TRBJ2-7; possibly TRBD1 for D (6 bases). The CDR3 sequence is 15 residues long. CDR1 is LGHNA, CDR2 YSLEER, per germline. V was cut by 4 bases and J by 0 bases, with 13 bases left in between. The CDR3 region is CASSPQGILSYEQYF. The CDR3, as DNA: TGCGCCAGCAGCCCACAGGGAATTCTCTCCTACGAGCAGTACTTC.

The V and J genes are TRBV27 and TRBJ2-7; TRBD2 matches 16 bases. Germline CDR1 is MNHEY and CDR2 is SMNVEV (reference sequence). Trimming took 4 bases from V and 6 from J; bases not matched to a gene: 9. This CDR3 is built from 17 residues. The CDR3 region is CASSSYGTSGRDIEQYF. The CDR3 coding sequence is TGTGCCAGCAGTTCCTACGGGACTAGCGGGAGGGATATCGAGCAGTACTTC.